Following are 29 T cell receptor beta chains from one sample sequenced in a study of identifying expanded T cells in peripheral blood. Method: immunoSEQ multiplex PCR; TCRdb's copy keeps in-frame clones and lacks some. In the table there are about 85,000 clones, 88% of which are singletons. Sequencing input: blood. The receptors were gathered from a person aged 18 to 75 in good health.

The rearrangement joins TRBV7-9 to TRBJ1-3; D is unclear. This CDR3 spans 12 amino acids. V shed 1 base and J shed 7 bases, with 5 bases lying between them. Germline V gene data show CDR1 as SEHNR and CDR2 as FQNEAQ (reference sequence). The CDR3 spells CASSLDRNTIYF. Written as DNA, the CDR3 is TGTGCCAGCAGCTTAGATCGGAACACCATATATTTT.

The V and J genes are TRBV2 and TRBJ2-7; D might be TRBD2 (7 bases). V dropped 4 bases and J dropped 6 bases, with 19 bases sitting between them. Germline V gives CDR1 SNHLY, CDR2 FYNNEI. This CDR3 is built from 15 residues. As DNA, the CDR3 is TGTGCCAGCAGTGTTACGGGGGGCAGATATTCCGAGCAGTACTTC. It translates to CASSVTGGRYSEQYF.

Regarding this clone: The junction does not match germline at one end; this may be a read error. The V call is TRBV14, the J call TRBJ2-1; weak D call: TRBD2 (6 bases). The CDR3 totals 14 residues. From germline, CDR1 is SGHDN and CDR2 FVKESK. For the CDR3, the DNA is TGTGCCGGCAGCCAGACCACCGGGGGAAATGAGCAGTTCTTC. It yields the protein CAGSQTTGGNEQFF.

The V call is TRBV15, the J call TRBJ1-4, with D unresolved. Per the germline V gene, CDR1 is LNHNV and CDR2 is YYDKDF (reference sequence). This CDR3 contains 15 residues. V shed 0 bases and J shed 8 bases, with 13 bases lying between them. This CDR3 reads CATSRDNGPLEKLFF. CDR3 sequence (DNA): TGTGCCACCAGCAGAGATAACGGCCCTTTAGAAAAACTGTTTTTT.

J is TRBJ2-3 and V is TRBV6-5, with no clear D. Germline V gene sequence: CDR1 MNHEY, CDR2 SVGAGI. The CDR3 is made up of 11 amino acids. The CDR3 DNA reads TGTGTGGCGTCGGGCGCAGATACGCAGTATTTT. Translated, it gives CVASGADTQYF.

This chain uses TRBV2 with TRBJ2-7, with D uncertain. V lost 6 bases and J lost 0, with 6 bases in between. Germline V lookup: CDR1 SNHLY, CDR2 FYNNEI. CDR3 length equals 12 residues. The CDR3 sequence: CASRSSSYEQYF. The CDR3 DNA sequence: TGTGCCAGCAGGAGCAGCTCCTACGAGCAGTACTTC. The full variable domain, with the rest looked up from reference TRBV2 and TRBJ2-7, is EPEVTQTPSHQVTQMGQEVILRCVPISNHLYFYWYRQILGQKVEFLVSFYNNEISEKSEIFDDQFSVERPDGSNFTLKIRSTKLEDSAMYFCASRSSSYEQYFGPGTRLTVT.

The rearrangement uses TRBV10-3 and TRBJ2-2; the match to TRBD1 covers 7 bases. J gave up 3 bases and V 7 bases, and 14 bases lay outside the gene matches. This CDR3 spans 17 amino acids. Germline loops: CDR1 ENHRY, CDR2 SYGVKD. This CDR3 reads CAIKAAEGAKDTGELFF. The CDR3 coding sequence is TGTGCCATCAAGGCGGCTGAGGGGGCCAAAGACACCGGGGAGCTGTTTTTT.

In its sample, this clone was seen a few times. The chain joins TRBV19 to TRBJ2-1; 8 bases line up with TRBD2. Germline V gene sequence: CDR1 LNHDA, CDR2 SQIVND (reference sequence). The CDR3 sequence is 16 residues long. The J segment lost 4 bases and the V segment lost 3 bases, leaving 8 bases of the junction unmatched. CDR3 amino acids: CASSIKLAGSYNEQFF. The CDR3 DNA reads as TGTGCCAGTAGTATTAAGCTAGCGGGCTCATACAATGAGCAGTTCTTC.

The rearrangement uses TRBV5-6 and TRBJ1-2, with D possibly matching TRBD1 (6 bases). V was clipped by 2 bases and J by 4 bases, with 9 bases between them. The CDR3 spans 13 residues. Germline V gene sequence: CDR1 SGHDT, CDR2 YYEEEE. The CDR3 is CASSFGRGYGYTF. The CDR3 DNA sequence: TGTGCCAGCAGCTTTGGCAGGGGCTATGGCTACACCTTC.

The V call is TRBV6-5, the J call TRBJ1-4; possible D gene TRBD1, 6 bases. The length of the CDR3 is 15 residues. Germline CDR1 and CDR2: MNHEY and SVGAGI. V lost 5 bases, J lost 8 bases, and 18 bases lay in between. The CDR3 loop is CASSPYRAPYEKLFF. CDR3 DNA sequence: TGTGCCAGCAGTCCTTACAGGGCTCCTTACGAAAAACTGTTTTTT.

The chain has TRBV14 and TRBJ2-5; 12 bases are shared with TRBD2. J was trimmed by 2 bases and V by 3 bases; bases with no gene match: 4. The germline V gene has CDR1 SGHDN and CDR2 FVKESK. The CDR3 has 16 residues. CDR3 bases: TGTGCCAGCAGCCATCTAGCGGGGGGGCGGCAAGAGACCCAGTACTTC. This translates into CASSHLAGGRQETQYF.

This clone has a single count. The chain uses TRBV6-1 and TRBJ2-5, with D unresolved. Between the trimmed V and J ends, which lost 10 bases and 0 bases, there was a span of 18 bases. This CDR3 has 15 amino acids. Germline V CDR1 and CDR2: MNHNS, SASEGT. This CDR3 reads CATFRRKEYQETQYF. The CDR3 DNA reads TGTGCCACCTTCCGCAGGAAAGAGTACCAAGAGACCCAGTACTTC.

In this sample, this clone turned up a few times. V is TRBV6-4 and J is TRBJ2-3, with a possible D match to TRBD2 (6 bases). CDR1 is MRHNA and CDR2 is SNTAGT in the germline V gene. V was pared by 4 bases and J by 4 bases, with 15 bases between. CDR3 length: 15 residues. The CDR3 coding sequence is TGTGCCAGCAGTGCGAGTAGCGGATCATCAGATACGCAGTATTTT. This sequence encodes CASSASSGSSDTQYF.

The chain has TRBV27 and TRBJ2-5, with D possibly matching TRBD2 (6 bases). The CDR3 length is 13 residues. Looked up from germline, CDR1 is MNHEY and CDR2 is SMNVEV (reference sequence). V was pared by 8 bases and J by 4 bases, with 14 bases between. CDR3 sequence (DNA): TGTGCCAGCGGTACGACTAGTGGAGAGACCCAGTACTTC. Residues: CASGTTSGETQYF.

The rearrangement links TRBV30 to TRBJ2-7, with D perhaps matching TRBD2 (7 bases). Trimming shortened V by 3 bases and J by 3 bases, and 18 bases separated the two germline ends. Germline V gene lookup returns CDR1 GTSNPN and CDR2 SVGIG (reference sequence). This CDR3 region has 15 residues. CDR3 sequence reads: CAWSAGEGGFYEQYF. The CDR3 DNA follows: TGTGCCTGGAGCGCGGGGGAGGGGGGCTTCTACGAGCAGTACTTC.

This chain joins TRBV18 and TRBJ2-3; TRBD2 agrees at 8 bases. V trimming: 6 bases; J trimming: 3 bases; junction bases outside the gene matches: 5. CDR1 and CDR2 from the germline V gene are KGHSH and LQKENI. This CDR3 has 14 residues. This chain's CDR3 is CASSTGGGTDTQYF. CDR3 sequence (DNA): TGTGCCAGCTCGACAGGCGGGGGGACAGATACGCAGTATTTT.

The J gene is TRBJ1-1, the V gene TRBV5-6; D gene ambiguous. The germline V gene has CDR1 SGHDT and CDR2 YYEEEE. The CDR3 extends over 12 amino acids. Trimming pared 2 bases from V and 9 bases from J, leaving 11 bases between. The CDR3 sequence is CASSFVSMQAFF. In DNA form, the CDR3 reads TGTGCCAGCAGCTTCGTATCAATGCAAGCTTTCTTT.

This chain links TRBV9 with TRBJ2-3; TRBD2 aligns across 10 bases. CDR3 length equals 15 residues. The V and J ends lost 6 bases and 2 bases, in that order; junction bases with no gene match: 6. From germline, CDR1 is SGDLS and CDR2 YYNGEE. The CDR3 here is CASKPGLAATDTQYF. The CDR3, as DNA: TGTGCCAGCAAACCAGGACTAGCGGCCACAGATACGCAGTATTTT.

This chain joins TRBV19 and TRBJ1-2; TRBD1 aligns across 9 bases. J gave up 8 bases and V 3 bases, and 4 bases lay outside the gene matches. The CDR3 spans 13 residues. Germline V lookup: CDR1 LNHDA, CDR2 SQIVND (reference sequence). CDR3 loop: CASSIDRGRGYTF. In DNA, the CDR3 is TGTGCCAGTAGTATCGACAGGGGGAGAGGCTACACCTTC.

The chain couples TRBV7-9 to TRBJ2-2; D gene uncertain. V dropped 5 bases and J dropped 2 bases, with 15 bases sitting between them. Germline V gene data show CDR1 as SEHNR and CDR2 as FQNEAQ (reference sequence). This CDR3 has 16 residues. CDR3 residues: CASSPPFDRNTGELFF. Here the CDR3 DNA reads TGTGCCAGCAGCCCCCCTTTTGATCGCAACACCGGGGAGCTGTTTTTT.

This clone was seen once. The CDR3 here is CASSKEGGSRRSPSYNSPLHF. CDR3 coding DNA: TGTGCCAGCAGCAAAGAGGGCGGATCCCGTCGTTCTCCCTCCTATAATTCACCCCTCCACTTT. The V call is TRBV21-1, the J call TRBJ1-6. TRBV21-1 is annotated as a pseudogene. The CDR3 extends over 21 amino acids.

This sequence joins TRBV6-4 and TRBJ2-3, with TRBD1 identical over 10 bases. The J segment lost 5 bases and the V segment lost 3 bases, leaving 5 bases of the junction unmatched. CDR1 and CDR2 (germline): MRHNA, SNTAGT. The CDR3 is 15 residues long. The CDR3 sequence is CASSEPGQGQDTQYF. The CDR3 DNA sequence: TGTGCCAGCAGTGAACCGGGACAGGGGCAAGATACGCAGTATTTT.

A single count supports this clone. The chain employs TRBV5-5 and TRBJ2-7; the match to TRBD2 covers 9 bases. V trimming: 7 bases; J trimming: 4 bases; junction bases outside the gene matches: 9. Germline V gene lookup returns CDR1 SGHKS and CDR2 YYEKEE (reference sequence). This CDR3 contains 14 residues. This chain's CDR3 is CASLESTSGYEQYF. CDR3 bases: TGTGCCAGCCTCGAGAGTACTAGCGGGTACGAGCAGTACTTC.

This clone was seen just once. The rearrangement links TRBV29-1 to TRBJ1-2, with D unresolved. The CDR3 contains 11 residues. In germline, CDR1 is SQVTM, CDR2 ANQGSEA. Trimming took off 5 bases at V and 1 base at J, with 5 bases between the two ends. The CDR3 loop reads CSVPYNYGYTF. The CDR3 nucleotides read TGCAGCGTTCCCTATAACTATGGCTACACCTTC. Full variable domain (missing parts from reference TRBV29-1 and TRBJ1-2): SAVISQKPSRDICQRGTSLTIQCQVDSQVTMMFWYRQQPGQSLTLIATANQGSEATYESGFVIDKFPISRPNLTFSTLTVSNMSPEDSSIYLCSVPYNYGYTFGSGTRLTVV.

This clone is a singleton in its sample. The rearrangement joins TRBV27 to TRBJ2-7, with D tentatively TRBD2 (5 bases). CDR3 size: 16 residues. Deletions cut 6 bases from V and 1 base from J, with 19 bases between. Germline V gene lookup returns CDR1 MNHEY and CDR2 SMNVEV (reference sequence). In DNA form, the CDR3 reads TGTGCCAGCAGCCCATGGGGAGAAGGAGCATCCTACGAGCAGTACTTC. Amino acid sequence: CASSPWGEGASYEQYF.

This chain links TRBV7-9 with TRBJ2-7; 10 nucleotides agree with TRBD1. Per germline, CDR1 SEHNR and CDR2 FQNEAQ (reference sequence). V lost 2 bases to trimming and J lost 4 bases; unmatched junction nucleotides: 11. The CDR3 runs to 17 residues. CDR3 nucleotides: TGTGCCAGCAGCTTACGCACCTTCGGACAGGGGGTGTACGAGCAGTACTTC. It yields the protein CASSLRTFGQGVYEQYF.

V is TRBV30 and J is TRBJ2-3; 9 positions agree with TRBD2. V was clipped by 8 bases and J by 4 bases; unmatched bases: 10. This CDR3 comprises 14 residues. CDR1 and CDR2 (germline): GTSNPN, SVGIG (reference sequence). The CDR3 sequence is CALFPSGVPDTQYF. The CDR3 nucleotides are TGTGCCCTCTTCCCTAGCGGGGTACCAGATACGCAGTATTTT.

The rearrangement joins TRBV7-9 to TRBJ1-2; no clear D. Germline V gene data show CDR1 as SEHNR and CDR2 as FQNEAQ (reference sequence). Trimming stripped 4 bases from V and 3 bases from J, with 15 bases between. This CDR3 has 15 residues. The DNA of the CDR3 is TGTGCCAGCAGCTGGATTACTCGGGAGGACTATGGCTACACCTTC. It codes for CASSWITREDYGYTF. The full variable domain, with the rest looked up from reference TRBV7-9 and TRBJ1-2, is DTGVSQNPRHKITKRGQNVTFRCDPISEHNRLYWYRQTLGQGPEFLTYFQNEAQLEKSRLLSDRFSAERPKGSFSTLEIQRTEQGDSAMYLCASSWITREDYGYTFGSGTRLTVV.

This sequence joins TRBV5-1 and TRBJ1-4; weak D call: TRBD1 (5 bases). Germline V gene sequence: CDR1 SGHRS, CDR2 YFSETQ. V lost 4 bases, J lost 2 bases, and 9 bases lay in between. The CDR3 extends over 14 amino acids. CDR3 residues: CASSGQGTNEKLFF. The CDR3 coding sequence is TGCGCCAGCAGCGGGCAGGGCACTAATGAAAAACTGTTTTTT. Complete variable domain (other parts from reference TRBV5-1 and TRBJ1-4): KAGVTQTPRYLIKTRGQQVTLSCSPISGHRSVSWYQQTPGQGLQFLFEYFSETQRNKGNFPGRFSGRQFSNSRSEMNVSTLELGDSALYLCASSGQGTNEKLFFGSGTQLSVL.